Listed below are T cell receptor beta chains from one sample, sequenced in a study of spatial heterogeneity in lung cancer. One entry per CDR3 protein, called by TCRdb with MiXCR from the 5' RACE reads. Here the sample spans more than 35,000 distinct CDR3 sequences, around 5.5% being singletons. Source: PBMCs, taken at surgery. Receptors originate from a female donor with early-stage non-small cell lung cancer. Each CDR3 is given with its conserved first and last residue. Fields, in order: D gene, J gene, V gene, clone size, CDR3 protein, CDR3 DNA. A D gene is named only where the DNA matches it firmly. Rows give clone size only sometimes, using once, few, many, or a class for an expanded clone.

NA TRBJ2-5 TRBV4-3 many CASSQDALPGTPFQETQYF TGCGCCAGCAGCCAAGATGCTTTGCCCGGGACTCCTTTCCAAGAGACCCAGTACTTC
NA TRBJ2-1 TRBV12-5 many CASGLSWGAKEQFF TGTGCTAGTGGCCTTAGCTGGGGGGCCAAGGAGCAGTTCTTC
NA TRBJ1-5 TRBV6-2/TRBV6-3 many CASSWQVVNQPQHF TGTGCCAGCAGTTGGCAGGTAGTCAATCAGCCCCAGCATTTT
TRBD2 TRBJ2-3 TRBV7-2 many CASKPGLVADTQYF TGTGCCAGCAAACCGGGACTAGTCGCAGATACGCAGTATTTT
NA TRBJ1-3 TRBV5-1 many CASSYGILGRASGNTIYF TGCGCCAGCAGCTATGGTATTCTTGGAAGGGCCTCTGGAAACACCATATATTTT
TRBD2 TRBJ2-7 TRBV18 many CASSPPVQRESEQYF TGTGCCAGCTCACCACCGGTCCAGCGGGAGAGCGAGCAGTACTTC
TRBD1 TRBJ2-2 TRBV12-3/TRBV12-4 NA CASSLRDRGPSTGELFF TGTGCCAGCAGTCTCCGGGACAGGGGGCCCAGCACCGGGGAGCTGTTTTTT
NA TRBJ2-5 TRBV29-1 many CSVVRSGWETQYF TGCAGCGTTGTGCGGTCGGGATGGGAGACCCAGTACTTC
NA TRBJ2-1 TRBV7-8 many CASSLRDAYNEQFF TGTGCCAGCAGCCTAAGGGACGCATACAATGAGCAGTTCTTC
TRBD2 TRBJ2-2 TRBV20-1 NA CSARDGGRSNTGELFF TGCAGTGCTAGAGACGGCGGGAGGAGTAACACCGGGGAGCTGTTTTTT
NA TRBJ2-3 TRBV4-2 many CASTQTPRSTDTQYF TGTGCCAGCACCCAGACCCCGCGGAGCACAGATACGCAGTATTTT
NA TRBJ2-7 TRBV23-1 many CASSRSRSHEQYF TGCGCCAGCAGTCGATCAAGGTCCCACGAGCAGTACTTC
NA TRBJ1-5 TRBV12-3/TRBV12-4 many CASNERLGQPQHF TGTGCCAGCAATGAACGGTTAGGTCAGCCCCAGCATTTT
NA TRBJ1-2 TRBV29-1 many CSVGSPGHGYTF TGCAGCGTGGGCTCGCCTGGGCATGGCTACACCTTC
NA TRBJ1-1 TRBV6-1 many CASSEHRSLNTEAFF TGTGCCAGCAGTGAACACAGGAGCCTGAACACTGAAGCTTTCTTT
NA TRBJ2-1 TRBV9 many CASSFAGTLQDEQFF TGTGCCAGCAGCTTCGCCGGGACACTTCAGGATGAGCAGTTCTTC
NA TRBJ2-7 TRBV7-9 many CASSRLWEQYF TGTGCCAGCAGCCGCCTGTGGGAGCAGTACTTC
NA TRBJ2-5 TRBV2 few CASSQYQETQYF TGTGCCAGCAGCCAGTACCAAGAGACCCAGTACTTC
NA TRBJ2-5 TRBV4-2 NA CASSQGANKPQETQYF TGTGCCAGCAGCCAGGGAGCGAACAAACCACAAGAGACCCAGTACTTC
NA TRBJ2-5 TRBV2 few CASSEVPDPQEETQYF TGTGCCAGCAGTGAAGTTCCGGATCCGCAAGAAGAGACCCAGTACTTC
NA TRBJ1-6 TRBV6-1 few CASSEYSGAVNSPLHF TGTGCCAGCAGTGAATATTCCGGGGCCGTGAATTCACCCCTCCACTTT
NA TRBJ2-1 TRBV5-1 NA CASSRPTAPNEQFF TGCGCCAGCAGCCGACCGACAGCTCCCAATGAGCAGTTCTTC
NA TRBJ2-7 TRBV3-1 many CASSQGGSRDRTYEQYF TGTGCCAGCAGCCAAGGAGGCTCCCGGGACCGAACCTACGAGCAGTACTTC
NA TRBJ1-2 TRBV3-1 many CASSQFLGNYGYTF TGTGCCAGCAGCCAGTTTCTTGGGAACTATGGCTACACCTTC
NA TRBJ2-1 TRBV2 many CASSGWASSYNEQFF TGTGCCAGCAGTGGCTGGGCCAGCTCCTACAATGAGCAGTTCTTC
TRBD2 TRBJ2-1 TRBV9 many CASSVASGGAYEQFF TGTGCCAGCAGCGTAGCTAGCGGGGGGGCCTATGAGCAGTTCTTC
NA TRBJ2-7 TRBV10-2 few CASSRGESEQYF TGCGCCAGCAGCCGCGGGGAGTCGGAGCAGTACTTC
TRBD1 TRBJ1-2 TRBV4-1 many CASSIPTGVNYGYTF TGCGCCAGCAGCATACCGACAGGGGTTAACTATGGCTACACCTTC
NA TRBJ1-5 TRBV4-2 many CASTRHRDYSNQPQHF TGTGCCAGCACCCGACACCGGGATTATAGCAATCAGCCCCAGCATTTT
TRBD1 TRBJ1-4 TRBV6-5 many CASSHRGRVGEKLFF TGTGCCAGCAGTCACAGGGGAAGGGTCGGGGAAAAACTGTTTTTT
TRBD1 TRBJ2-7 TRBV6-5 many CASQGQAYEQYF TGTGCCAGCCAGGGACAGGCCTACGAGCAGTACTTC
NA TRBJ2-2 TRBV27 many CASSPSDAGELFF TGTGCCAGCAGTCCGTCGGACGCCGGGGAGCTGTTTTTT
TRBD1 TRBJ2-1 TRBV7-2 few CASGPLGTGGPRSSYNEQFF TGTGCCAGCGGACCCCTAGGGACAGGGGGGCCCCGGAGCTCCTACAATGAGCAGTTCTTC
NA TRBJ1-1 TRBV5-1 many CASSFNQNTEAFF TGCGCCAGCAGCTTTAACCAGAACACTGAAGCTTTCTTT
NA TRBJ2-1 TRBV5-1 NA CASSSYGGPTPLYNEQFF TGCGCCAGCAGCTCGTATGGGGGGCCGACACCACTTTACAATGAGCAGTTCTTC
TRBD2 TRBJ2-5 TRBV5-1 many CASKYGGNEETQYF TGCGCCAGCAAGTACGGGGGGAACGAAGAGACCCAGTACTTC
TRBD1 TRBJ2-5 TRBV11-2 NA CASSLGTGYSETQYF TGTGCCAGCAGCTTAGGGACAGGCTACTCTGAGACCCAGTACTTC
TRBD1 TRBJ1-1 TRBV10-3 many CAINSRRDRGGAEAFF TGTGCCATCAACTCCCGCCGGGACAGAGGAGGAGCTGAAGCTTTCTTT
NA TRBJ2-5 TRBV2 many CASSGRLQETQYF TGTGCCAGCAGTGGGCGCCTTCAAGAGACCCAGTACTTC
NA TRBJ2-1 TRBV11-2 many CASSLGNYNEQFF TGTGCCAGCAGCTTAGGGAACTACAATGAGCAGTTCTTC
NA TRBJ1-4 TRBV7-2 few CASSLIGEKLFF TGTGCCAGCAGCTTAATTGGTGAAAAACTGTTTTTT
NA TRBJ2-1 TRBV2 many CASSDWRDGVEQFF TGTGCCAGCAGTGATTGGCGGGACGGGGTTGAGCAGTTCTTC
NA TRBJ2-2 TRBV10-3 many CAISESNLVAGELFF TGTGCCATCAGTGAGTCGAATCTCGTAGCCGGGGAGCTGTTTTTT
NA TRBJ2-7 TRBV5-1 many CASSLVTGAYEQYF TGCGCCAGCAGCCTCGTGACAGGAGCCTACGAGCAGTACTTC
TRBD1 TRBJ1-6 TRBV7-9 many CASSSTGASPLHF TGTGCCAGCAGCTCAACAGGGGCTTCACCCCTCCACTTT
NA TRBJ2-3 TRBV7-2 few CASSFGAAGTDTQYF TGTGCCAGCAGCTTTGGGGCCGCGGGCACAGATACGCAGTATTTT
NA TRBJ2-1 TRBV7-2 many CASSLAFYNEQFF TGTGCCAGCAGCTTAGCGTTCTACAATGAGCAGTTCTTC
NA TRBJ2-1 TRBV20-1 NA CSARSSRGGGFLNTEQFF TGCAGTGCTAGGAGCTCGCGAGGAGGTGGCTTCTTGAACACTGAGCAGTTCTTC
TRBD1 TRBJ1-3 TRBV7-2 many CASRFPGQGLENTIYF TGTGCCAGCAGATTCCCCGGACAGGGACTTGAAAACACCATATATTTT
TRBD1 TRBJ2-7 TRBV24-1 many CATSDPYRGPNPYEQYF TGTGCCACCAGTGATCCGTACAGGGGGCCAAACCCCTACGAGCAGTACTTC
NA TRBJ1-6 TRBV2 many CASTDERNSPLHF TGTGCCAGTACCGATGAGAGAAATTCACCCCTCCACTTT
NA TRBJ1-4 TRBV11-2 few CASSLDRGGDEKLFF TGTGCCAGCAGCTTAGACAGGGGCGGGGATGAAAAACTGTTTTTT
NA TRBJ1-2 TRBV11-2 many CASSRQGSQGYTF TGTGCCAGCAGCAGGCAGGGGTCGCAAGGCTACACCTTC
NA TRBJ2-4 TRBV7-9 few CASSLFLLRPRGAKNIQYF TGTGCCAGCAGCTTGTTTCTCCTAAGGCCCCGTGGGGCCAAAAACATTCAGTACTTC
NA TRBJ2-5 TRBV27 NA CASSADPWGQETQYF TGTGCCAGCAGTGCGGACCCTTGGGGCCAAGAGACCCAGTACTTC
TRBD2 TRBJ2-7 TRBV11-2 many CASTLSSGGAYEQYF TGTGCCAGCACCCTAAGTAGCGGGGGGGCCTACGAGCAGTACTTC